This T cell receptor beta chain was observed in a study of blood T cell repertoires in COVID-19. Study-level background: Collection of acute and convalescent COVID-19 samples took place in the United States, Italy and Spain. From T cells, B-cell-depleted T cells, or PBMCs came the material, which was cDNA or gDNA.

Authors' methods: The authors estimated nucleated cell counts from reference gene primer amplification. TCRdb's copy holds only in-frame clones and misses some; the assay was immunoSEQ multiplex PCR. That table furnishes V, J and clone size, whereas the DNA furnished D and trimming. The sample yields about 190,000 clones, over 80% seen once. The CDR3 covers 16 residues. Sequences were obtained from peripheral blood. The sequence came from a woman aged 40 to 50 with acute or convalescent COVID-19. The V gene is TRBV21-1, the J gene TRBJ1-6; the DNA was not used to check the table's D call, TRBD1. TRBV21-1 is reported as a pseudogene. The DNA of the CDR3 is TGTGCCAGCAGCACGTTGGGCGTCAGCTATAATTCACCCCTCCACTTT. Amino acid sequence: CASSTLGVSYNSPLHF.